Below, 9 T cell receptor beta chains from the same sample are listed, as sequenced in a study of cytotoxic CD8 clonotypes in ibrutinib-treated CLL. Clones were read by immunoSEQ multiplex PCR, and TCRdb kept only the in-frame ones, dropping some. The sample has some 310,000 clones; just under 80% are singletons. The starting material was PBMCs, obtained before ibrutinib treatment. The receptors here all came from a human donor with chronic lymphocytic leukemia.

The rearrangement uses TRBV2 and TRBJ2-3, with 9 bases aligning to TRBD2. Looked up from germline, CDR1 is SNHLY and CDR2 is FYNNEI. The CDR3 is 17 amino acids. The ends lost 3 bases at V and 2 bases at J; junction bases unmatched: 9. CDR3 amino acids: CASSELMGLAVTDTQYF. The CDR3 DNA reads TGTGCCAGCAGTGAGTTAATGGGACTAGCAGTCACAGATACGCAGTATTTT.

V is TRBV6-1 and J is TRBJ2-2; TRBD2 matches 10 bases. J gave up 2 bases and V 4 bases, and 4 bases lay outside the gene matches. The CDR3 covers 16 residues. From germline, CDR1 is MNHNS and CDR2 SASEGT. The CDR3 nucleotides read TGTGCCAGCAGTGGTAGCGGGAGGCCAAACACCGGGGAGCTGTTTTTT. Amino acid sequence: CASSGSGRPNTGELFF.

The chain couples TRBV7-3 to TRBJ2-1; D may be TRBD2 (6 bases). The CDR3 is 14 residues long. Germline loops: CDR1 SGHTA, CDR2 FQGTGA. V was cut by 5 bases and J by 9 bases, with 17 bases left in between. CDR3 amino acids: CASSLLAGIREQFF. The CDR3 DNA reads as TGTGCCAGCAGCCTACTAGCCGGGATCCGTGAGCAGTTCTTC. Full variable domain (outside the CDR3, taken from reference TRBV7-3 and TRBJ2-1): GAGVSQTPSNKVTEKGKYVELRCDPISGHTALYWYRQSLGQGPEFLIYFQGTGAADDSGLPNDRFFAVRPEGSVSTLKIQRTERGDSAVYLCASSLLAGIREQFFGPGTRLTVL.

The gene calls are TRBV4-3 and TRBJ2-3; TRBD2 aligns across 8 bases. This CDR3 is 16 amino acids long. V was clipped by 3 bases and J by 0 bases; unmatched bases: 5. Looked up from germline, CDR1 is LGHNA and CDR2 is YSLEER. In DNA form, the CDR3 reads TGCGCCAGCAGCCAGCTTAGCGGGACCAGCACAGATACGCAGTATTTT. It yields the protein CASSQLSGTSTDTQYF.

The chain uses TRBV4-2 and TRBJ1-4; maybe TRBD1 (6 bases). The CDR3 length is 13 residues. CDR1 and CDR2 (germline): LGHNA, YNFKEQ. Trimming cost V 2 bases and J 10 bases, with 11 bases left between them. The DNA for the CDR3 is TGTGCCAGCAGCCAAACAGGGTTTGGAAAACTGTTTTTT. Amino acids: CASSQTGFGKLFF.

The CDR3 spells CASSLIRGNTEAFF. In DNA, the CDR3 is TGCGCCAGCAGCTTGATTCGGGGGAACACTGAAGCTTTCTTT. This chain links TRBV5-1 with TRBJ1-1, with D unclear. CDR1 SGHRS and CDR2 YFSETQ come from the germline V gene. The ends were cut back, 1 base at V and 1 base at J, with 8 bases in the middle. This CDR3 is built from 14 residues.

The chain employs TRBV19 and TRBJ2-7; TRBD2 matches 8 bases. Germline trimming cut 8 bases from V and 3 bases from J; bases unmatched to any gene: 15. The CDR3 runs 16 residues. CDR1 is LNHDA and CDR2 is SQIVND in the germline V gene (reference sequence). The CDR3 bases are TGTGCCAGTCTTCGGGGTGAGCGGGAGCCTTACTACGAGCAGTACTTC. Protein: CASLRGEREPYYEQYF.

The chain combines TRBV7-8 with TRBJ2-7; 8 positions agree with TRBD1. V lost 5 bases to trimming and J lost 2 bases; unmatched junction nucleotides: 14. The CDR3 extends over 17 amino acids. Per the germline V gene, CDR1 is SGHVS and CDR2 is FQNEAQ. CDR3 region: CASSKGLRQGSTYEQYF. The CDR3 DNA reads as TGTGCCAGCAGCAAAGGCTTGCGACAGGGGTCAACCTACGAGCAGTACTTC.

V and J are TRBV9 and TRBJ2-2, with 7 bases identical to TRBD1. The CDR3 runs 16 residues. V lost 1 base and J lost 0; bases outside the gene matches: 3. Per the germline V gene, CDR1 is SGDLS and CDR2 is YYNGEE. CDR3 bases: TGTGCCAGCAGCGTAACAGGGGACGCGAACACCGGGGAGCTGTTTTTT. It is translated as CASSVTGDANTGELFF.